These 8 T cell receptor beta chains share one sample of origin, sequenced in a study of vaccination effects on CD4 cells after COVID-19. Following culture for around 9 days, CD4+ T cells were isolated. No antigen has been identified for these receptors. Generated by immunoSEQ multiplex PCR, the TCRdb table keeps only in-frame clones and is missing some. The repertoire holds approximately 37,000 clones, with under 85% as singletons. The specimen was CD4+ T cells from PBMCs cultured without peptide, collected before COVID-19 vaccination. Every receptor here comes from a human donor who received a COVID-19 vaccine.

The J gene is TRBJ2-7, the V gene TRBV4-2; D gene ambiguous. Germline V gene data show CDR1 as LGHNA and CDR2 as YNFKEQ. Trimming cost V 0 bases and J 3 bases, with 12 bases left between them. There are 15 residues in the CDR3. The CDR3 coding sequence is TGTGCCAGCAGCCAAGATTCCAGTGCTGACTACGAGCAGTACTTC. It yields the protein CASSQDSSADYEQYF.

The chain is built from TRBV4-1 and TRBJ2-1; D perhaps matches TRBD1 (5 bases). The CDR3 extends over 16 amino acids. From germline, CDR1 is MGHRA and CDR2 YSYEKL. V was cut by 0 bases and J by 7 bases, with 16 bases left in between. The CDR3 loop reads CASSQEGQVPRNEQFF. The CDR3 DNA sequence: TGCGCCAGCAGCCAAGAGGGGCAGGTACCTAGGAATGAGCAGTTCTTC.

This chain links TRBV1 with TRBJ2-7; TRBD2 is the table's D call, not checked against the DNA. TRBV1 is a documented pseudogene. The CDR3 contains 17 residues. The CDR3 coding sequence is TGCACCAGCAGCCAACCGGAGGCTAGTAGCGCCTCCTACGAGCAGTACTTC. Translation: CTSSQPEASSASYEQYF.

This clone came up a few times. V usage is TRBV28 and J usage is TRBJ2-1, with 8 bases that match TRBD2. V shed 6 bases and J 4 bases; nucleotides not matched to a gene: 5. Germline V CDR1 and CDR2: MDHEN, SYDVKM. The CDR3 contains 14 residues. This chain's CDR3 is CASSPGGRYNEQFF. As DNA, the CDR3 is TGTGCCAGCAGCCCGGGAGGGCGTTACAATGAGCAGTTCTTC.

V gene TRBV5-1 combines with J gene TRBJ2-2; 8 bases match TRBD2. The germline gives CDR1 SGHRS, CDR2 YFSETQ. V trimming: 1 base; J trimming: 1 base; junction bases outside the gene matches: 3. The CDR3 runs to 16 residues. The CDR3 region has the DNA TGCGCCAGCAGCTTGATTACTAGCGGGAACACCGGGGAGCTGTTTTTT. Protein: CASSLITSGNTGELFF.

This chain connects TRBV5-1 to TRBJ2-1, with 11 bases matching TRBD1. Germline assignment: CDR1 SGHRS and CDR2 YFSETQ. V was clipped by 3 bases and J by 6 bases; unmatched bases: 5. The CDR3 sequence is 15 residues long. The CDR3 sequence: CASSSRGTGGNEQFF. CDR3 sequence (DNA): TGCGCCAGCAGCTCGAGGGGGACAGGGGGCAATGAGCAGTTCTTC. The full variable domain, rest sourced from reference TRBV5-1 and TRBJ2-1, is KAGVTQTPRYLIKTRGQQVTLSCSPISGHRSVSWYQQTPGQGLQFLFEYFSETQRNKGNFPGRFSGRQFSNSRSEMNVSTLELGDSALYLCASSSRGTGGNEQFFGPGTRLTVL.

This chain uses TRBV4-2 with TRBJ2-1, with 8 nucleotides matching TRBD2. V dropped 1 base and J dropped 2; count of bases not matched to a gene: 10. CDR3 length: 18 amino acids. Looked up from germline, CDR1 is LGHNA and CDR2 is YNFKEQ. The CDR3 protein is CASSQAGRAGAAYNEQFF. The CDR3 DNA reads as TGTGCCAGCAGCCAAGCGGGAAGAGCGGGAGCGGCCTACAATGAGCAGTTCTTC.

This chain joins TRBV2 and TRBJ2-1; 8 bases match TRBD2. V was clipped by 4 bases and J by 0 bases; unmatched bases: 2. Germline assignment: CDR1 SNHLY and CDR2 FYNNEI. The CDR3 runs 15 residues. CDR3 DNA sequence: TGTGCCAGCAGTGGCGGGGGGAACTCCTACAATGAGCAGTTCTTC. Translating gives CASSGGGNSYNEQFF.